These 13 T cell receptor beta chains came from one sample sequenced in a study of shared clonotypes between healthy human individuals. Produced via immunoSEQ multiplex PCR; TCRdb's table is partial and in-frame only. The data contain over 850,000 clones, about 80% of them singletons. Material for sequencing was memory CD4+ T cells from PBMCs. The subset is: CD45RA-negative fraction. These receptors originate from a man in his late teens or twenties in good health. Some clones in this sample may be carry-over from other donors' samples.

This chain links TRBV19 with TRBJ1-1, with D perhaps matching TRBD1 (6 bases). CDR1 and CDR2 from the germline V gene are LNHDA and SQIVND (reference sequence). The CDR3 runs 14 residues. V was pared by 1 base and J by 4 bases, with 10 bases between. Here the CDR3 reads CASSIVQGTTEAFF. The CDR3 region has the DNA TGTGCCAGTAGTATAGTTCAGGGGACCACTGAAGCTTTCTTT.

This sequence joins TRBV4-3 and TRBJ1-5; possibly TRBD1 for D (6 bases). Trimming pared 0 bases from V and 2 bases from J, leaving 11 bases between. Germline assignment: CDR1 LGHNA and CDR2 YSLEER. The CDR3 runs 16 residues. Here the CDR3 reads CASSQDPQGGNQPQHF. CDR3 DNA sequence: TGCGCCAGCAGCCAAGATCCACAGGGCGGCAATCAGCCCCAGCATTTT.

In this sample, this clone turned up once. The chain is built from TRBV28 and TRBJ2-7; 9 positions match TRBD1. The junction had 12 bases not matched to a gene; V was cut back by 7 bases and J by 5 bases. Germline assignment: CDR1 MDHEN and CDR2 SYDVKM. This CDR3 is built from 15 residues. CDR3 nucleotide sequence: TGTGCCAGCATCGACTACGGACAGGGGTTCCACGAGCAGTACTTC. Protein: CASIDYGQGFHEQYF.

CDR3 amino acids: CASSQVGRSGANVLTF. CDR3 coding DNA: TGTGCCAGCAGCCAAGTTGGGAGGTCTGGGGCCAACGTCCTGACTTTC. The rearrangement links TRBV4-2 to TRBJ2-6; a weak D match, TRBD2 (6 bases). The germline V gene encodes CDR1 LGHNA and CDR2 YNFKEQ. This CDR3 contains 16 residues. V gave up 1 base and J gave up 1 base, with 8 bases separating them.

In the case of this clone: A read error may account for a junction end that differs from germline. The chain couples TRBV28 to TRBJ1-2; no clear D gene. The CDR3 contains 14 residues. CDR1 is MDHEN and CDR2 is SYDVKM in the germline V gene. CDR3 region: CASRLWDRAASYTF. The CDR3 region has the DNA TGTGCCAGCAGATTATGGGATCGAGCCGCCAGCTACACCTTC.

The chain combines TRBV7-7 with TRBJ2-2; 8 positions match TRBD2. The V segment lost 11 bases and the J segment 1 base; nucleotides outside the gene matches: 6. The germline gives CDR1 SSHAT, CDR2 FNYEAQ (reference sequence). CDR3 size: 14 residues. The CDR3 loop is CASGSGGNTGELFF. CDR3 sequence (DNA): TGTGCCTCAGGGAGCGGGGGGAACACCGGGGAGCTGTTTTTT.

This clone was counted a few times. The same CDR3 arises from other DNA sequences in this sample as well. This chain connects TRBV15 to TRBJ2-7, with D perhaps TRBD2 (5 bases). The CDR3 totals 13 residues. The V end lost 0 bases, the J end lost 2 bases, and 5 bases lay between the germline ends. Germline V gives CDR1 LNHNV, CDR2 YYDKDF (reference sequence). The CDR3 protein is CATSRDGTYEQYF. The CDR3 region has the DNA TGTGCCACCAGCAGAGACGGGACCTACGAGCAGTACTTC.

V gene TRBV9 combines with J gene TRBJ2-3; D is undetermined. CDR3 length equals 13 residues. V lost 0 bases, J lost 5 bases, and 7 bases lay in between. Germline assignment: CDR1 SGDLS and CDR2 YYNGEE. CDR3 bases: TGTGCCAGCAGCGTAGAAAAGGAAGATACGCAGTATTTT. Its protein product is CASSVEKEDTQYF.

Concerning this clone itself: The CDR3 does not end in the conserved phenylalanine or tryptophan, so this is likely a read error. The gene calls are TRBV27 and TRBJ2-7; 16 bases are shared with TRBD2. The CDR3 has 18 amino acids. Germline loops: CDR1 MNHEY, CDR2 SMNVEV (reference sequence). V lost 10 bases, J lost 6 bases, and 18 bases stayed unmatched. The CDR3 here is CAIRGLGLAGGPQSEQYL. The CDR3 DNA is TGTGCCATCAGGGGTTTGGGACTAGCGGGAGGGCCGCAGAGCGAGCAGTACCTC.

Details on this clone: Other DNA variants within this sample encode the same CDR3. The chain joins TRBV11-3 to TRBJ2-2; D unclear. CDR3 size: 14 residues. From germline, CDR1 is SGHNT and CDR2 YENEEA. V lost 5 bases, J lost 0 bases, and 7 bases lay in between. CDR3 residues: CASSRDTNTGELFF. The CDR3 nucleotides are TGTGCCAGCAGCCGAGACACGAACACCGGGGAGCTGTTTTTT.

This clone was counted only a few times. The identical CDR3 is also encoded by other nucleotide sequences in the sample. The J gene is TRBJ1-5, the V gene TRBV2; D remains unclear. The V gene lost 6 bases and the J gene lost 0 bases, with 9 bases spanning the gap. CDR1 is SNHLY, CDR2 FYNNEI, per germline. The CDR3 length is 14 residues. CDR3 sequence (DNA): TGTGCCAGCAGCCCACTAAATAGCAATCAGCCCCAGCATTTT. Protein product: CASSPLNSNQPQHF.

The chain links TRBV6-5 to TRBJ2-7; TRBD2 aligns across 7 bases. The CDR3 is made up of 15 amino acids. With V trimmed by 3 bases and J by 4 bases, 9 bases remained unmatched. CDR1 is MNHEY and CDR2 is SVGAGI in the germline V gene. CDR3 bases: TGTGCCAGCAGTTATCGCGGTAGCGGGCCTTACGAGCAGTACTTC. It is translated as CASSYRGSGPYEQYF.

V gene TRBV2 combines with J gene TRBJ2-5; possible D gene TRBD2, 6 bases. Germline V lookup: CDR1 SNHLY, CDR2 FYNNEI. Trimming stripped 3 bases from V and 4 bases from J, with 18 bases between. This CDR3 has 16 residues. This CDR3 is CASSDPDYSGSETQYF. CDR3 coding DNA: TGTGCCAGCAGTGACCCCGACTACAGCGGGTCAGAGACCCAGTACTTC.